Below are 17 T cell receptor beta chains sequenced from a single sample in a study of blood T cells in healthy people across ages. It was with a sample-barcoded 5' primer and a J-beta primer mix that a second PCR of about 7 to 12 cycles was run. TCRdb analysed the 5' RACE reads with MiXCR anew, one entry per CDR3 protein. This sample has 750,000 to 850,000 distinct CDR3 sequences, with 25% found just once. A further study also used this sample, focusing on T cells of mothers and their children.

Input material: blood. These receptors all stem from a boy aged 5-17 years in good health.

At least ten counts were recorded for this clonotype. The chain joins TRBV7-3 to TRBJ2-3; 7 positions match TRBD2. Germline V gene sequence: CDR1 SGHTA, CDR2 FQGTGA. The ends lost 4 bases at V and 1 base at J; junction bases unmatched: 11. This CDR3 is 17 amino acids long. The CDR3 reads CASSSPSGGGRTDTQYF. In DNA form, the CDR3 reads TGTGCCAGCAGCTCGCCGTCTGGCGGGGGACGCACAGATACGCAGTATTTT.

This chain links TRBV7-7 with TRBJ2-5; D perhaps matches TRBD1 (6 bases). The germline gives CDR1 SSHAT, CDR2 FNYEAQ (reference sequence). This CDR3 region has 14 residues. With 6 bases removed from V and 5 bases from J, the gap between germline ends came to 16 bases. Here the CDR3 DNA reads TGTGCCAGCAGTTTCGGACAGCGTCACGAGACCCAGTACTTC. Encoded protein: CASSFGQRHETQYF.

The chain combines TRBV5-1 with TRBJ1-5; D gene unclear. The CDR3 runs 13 residues. The germline V gene has CDR1 SGHRS and CDR2 YFSETQ. Trimming pared 1 base from V and 3 bases from J, leaving 5 bases between. Here the CDR3 DNA reads TGCGCCAGCAGCTTGTCCAACAATCAGCCCCAGCATTTT. Protein product: CASSLSNNQPQHF.

In its sample, this clonotype was seen a few times. A read error may produce the germline difference seen at one junction end. This chain connects TRBV2 to TRBJ2-1, with 7 bases that match TRBD1. CDR3 size: 12 residues. CDR1 is SNHLY and CDR2 is FYNNEI in the germline V gene. CDR3 nucleotide sequence: TGTGCCAGCAGCGAAGGGGGCTATGAGCAGTTCTTC. It codes for CASSEGGYEQFF.

The chain combines TRBV5-1 with TRBJ1-1; tentative D call: TRBD1 (6 bases). The germline V and J ends were trimmed by 3 bases and 6 bases, with 15 bases remaining between them. In germline, CDR1 is SGHRS, CDR2 YFSETQ. The CDR3 is made up of 14 amino acids. The CDR3 region has the DNA TGCGCCAGCAGCTCTGGGTACAGGGAGGCTGAAGCTTTCTTT. Its translation is CASSSGYREAEAFF.

This rearrangement joins TRBV20-1 to TRBJ2-2; D is ambiguous. The V and J ends lost 5 bases and 0 bases respectively, with 16 bases between them. The CDR3 extends over 16 amino acids. The germline V gene has CDR1 DFQATT and CDR2 SNEGSKA (reference sequence). The DNA for the CDR3 is TGCAGTGCTCGGGCCCCGGGCAAACCGAACACCGGGGAGCTGTTTTTT. Protein product: CSARAPGKPNTGELFF.

This sequence joins TRBV12-3 or TRBV12-4 and TRBJ2-3; 13 bases are a match to TRBD2. Unmatched junction bases numbered 5, after V lost 6 bases and J lost 5 bases. The length of the CDR3 is 15 residues. CDR3: CASRGLAGSGDTQYF. CDR3 in DNA: TGTGCCAGCAGGGGACTAGCGGGAAGTGGAGATACGCAGTATTTT.

This clonotype was found a few times. The gene calls are TRBV29-1 and TRBJ2-2; D unclear. The CDR3 is 12 residues long. V was trimmed by 1 base and J by 5 bases, leaving 5 bases between them. CDR1 is SQVTM, CDR2 ANQGSEA, per germline. CDR3 nucleotides: TGCAGCGTTGAAGCCACTACCGGGGAGCTGTTTTTT. Protein product: CSVEATTGELFF.

The V gene is TRBV28, the J gene TRBJ2-7; TRBD1 might be the D (6 bases). Germline V gene data show CDR1 as MDHEN and CDR2 as SYDVKM. Trimming left V 3 bases short and J 4 bases short, with 13 bases between. This CDR3 region has 14 residues. The CDR3 reads CASSFGQLGYEQYF. The DNA of the CDR3 is TGTGCCAGCAGTTTCGGACAGCTCGGGTACGAGCAGTACTTC. The whole variable domain, filled in from reference TRBV28 and TRBJ2-7, reads DVKVTQSSRYLVKRTGEKVFLECVQDMDHENMFWYRQDPGLGLRLIYFSYDVKMKEKGDIPEGYSVSREKKERFSLILESASTNQTSMYLCASSFGQLGYEQYFGPGTRLTVT.

This clonotype was observed a handful of times. This chain joins TRBV10-3 and TRBJ2-7; the D gene is possibly TRBD1 (5 bases). V lost 10 bases and J lost 3, with 13 bases in between. Germline V gives CDR1 ENHRY, CDR2 SYGVKD. The CDR3 totals 12 residues. CDR3 DNA: TGTGCCAACGAGACAGCCCACTACGAGCAGTACTTC. Residues: CANETAHYEQYF.

The CDR3 protein is CATPGLAGVQSRMVSETQYF. CDR3 bases: TGTGCCACCCCGGGACTAGCGGGAGTTCAGTCCAGGATGGTGTCGGAGACCCAGTACTTC. The rearrangement joins TRBV10-3 to TRBJ2-5, with 14 positions matching TRBD2. The germline V gene encodes CDR1 ENHRY and CDR2 SYGVKD. The CDR3 spans 20 residues. The V and J ends lost 10 bases and 5 bases, in that order; junction bases with no gene match: 24.

Concerning this clonotype itself: This clone may be a read error of a much larger clone one base away. The chain carries TRBV20-1 and TRBJ2-5; D possibly matches TRBD1 or TRBD2 (7 bases each). CDR1 DFQATT and CDR2 SNEGSKA come from the germline V gene (reference sequence). The CDR3 contains 15 residues. The germline V and J ends were trimmed by 0 bases and 5 bases, with 16 bases remaining between them. The CDR3 spells CSARDIQGGLETQYF. For the CDR3, the DNA is TGCAGTGCTAGAGATATTCAGGGGGGGCTCGAGACCCAGTACTTC.

A few counts support this clonotype. The chain joins TRBV27 to TRBJ2-2; perhaps TRBD2 as D (6 bases). The CDR3 has 16 residues. Looked up from germline, CDR1 is MNHEY and CDR2 is SMNVEV (reference sequence). The V end was cut by 5 bases, the J end by 0 bases, with 13 bases between. This CDR3 is CASSLWGVSNTGELFF. In DNA form, the CDR3 reads TGTGCCAGCAGTCTCTGGGGGGTCTCGAACACCGGGGAGCTGTTTTTT.

This clonotype has more than one count but fewer than ten. V gene TRBV6-6 combines with J gene TRBJ2-6; no definite D call. This CDR3 is 15 amino acids long. CDR1 and CDR2 (germline): MNHNY, SVGAGI (reference sequence). Trimming left V 7 bases short and J 4 bases short, with 14 bases between. The CDR3 DNA reads TGTGCCAGCATTGAACAGTTGAGCGGGGCCAACGTCCTGACTTTC. Protein sequence: CASIEQLSGANVLTF.

The chain links TRBV7-8 to TRBJ2-7; D is unresolved. The CDR3 contains 14 residues. The V gene lost 1 base and the J gene lost 4 bases, with 11 bases spanning the gap. The germline V gene has CDR1 SGHVS and CDR2 FQNEAQ. The CDR3: CASSLVVARYEQYF. CDR3 DNA sequence: TGTGCCAGCAGCTTAGTAGTAGCCAGATACGAGCAGTACTTC. Based on the CDR3 plus reference TRBV7-8 and TRBJ2-7, the full variable domain is GAGVSQSPRYKVAKRGQDVALRCDPISGHVSLFWYQQALGQGPEFLTYFQNEAQLDKSGLPSDRFFAERPEGSVSTLKIQRTQQEDSAVYLCASSLVVARYEQYFGPGTRLTVT.

The chain uses TRBV12-3 or TRBV12-4 and TRBJ1-1; 7 nucleotides line up with TRBD1. This CDR3 is 13 amino acids long. With 8 bases clipped from V and 4 bases from J, the junction kept 7 bases outside the gene matches. The CDR3 DNA reads as TGTGCCAGCCAGACGACAGGGACCACTGAAGCTTTCTTT. Protein sequence: CASQTTGTTEAFF.

This clonotype was observed a handful of times. The junction shows a germline mismatch at one end, possibly a read error. V usage is TRBV10-3 and J usage is TRBJ2-3; D possibly matches TRBD1 or TRBD2 (6 bases each). There are 15 residues in the CDR3. Germline CDR1 is ENHRY and CDR2 is SYGVKD. CDR3 residues: CAISDPGDNTDTQYF. The CDR3 coding sequence is TGTGCCATCAGTGATCCGGGGGACAACACAGATACACAGTATTTT.